This T cell receptor beta chain was sequenced in a study of T-cell memory formation after mild COVID-19. About the research overall: For the most part, TCR clusters were specific to one donor.

From germline, CDR1 is SGHRS and CDR2 YFSETQ. The CDR3 totals 13 residues. V was clipped by 4 bases and J by 10 bases, with 17 bases between them. cDNA libraries for TCR alpha and TCR beta, carrying sample barcodes and UMIs, came from 5'RACE with constant-segment primers. TCRdb itself ran the 5' RACE reads through MiXCR, one entry per CDR3 protein. This sample yields hundreds of thousands of distinct CDR3 sequences, of which approximately 16% are seen a single time; about 22% belongs to the top ten. This clonotype was seen a few times. Its cognate antigen is unknown. The study's findings and limits: The study detected some responding clones in pre-infection memory, suggesting cross-reactive memory joined. Mainly CM and EM harbored the contracting CD4+ clones; mainly EMRA harbored the CD8+ ones.

The chain couples TRBV5-1 to TRBJ1-2; D gene unclear. The sample was PBMCs or a T cell subset sorted from them (not recorded which). The sequence derives from a man aged 18 to 30 who had mild COVID-19 (a few samples of this study predate the infection). Cell type and time point are not known. In nucleotides, the CDR3 is TGCGCCAGCAGCCACGGCCAGGCTCGGGACTACACCTTC. This sequence encodes CASSHGQARDYTF. The entire variable domain, with the rest obtained from reference TRBV5-1 and TRBJ1-2, is as follows: KAGVTQTPRYLIKTRGQQVTLSCSPISGHRSVSWYQQTPGQGLQFLFEYFSETQRNKGNFPGRFSGRQFSNSRSEMNVSTLELGDSALYLCASSHGQARDYTFGSGTRLTVV.